A single sample gave rise to the 9 T cell receptor beta chains below, sequenced in a study of molecular identifiers for immune sequencing clone quantification. TCRdb independently ran MiXCR on the PCR reads; one entry per CDR3 protein. Of some 650,000 distinct CDR3 sequences listed, 15% to 20% are singletons. The sequencing sample was made of naive CD8+ T cells from blood, with Jurkat cell RNA spiked in. Subset: FACS-sorted CD8+CD4-CCR7+CD45RA+ naive T cells. The receptors shown here come from a human donor in good health. Some libraries in this study had Jurkat cell RNA spiked in.

This clonotype has at least ten counts. The chain couples TRBV20-1 to TRBJ2-7; 9 bases line up with TRBD2. J was trimmed by 0 bases and V by 1 base; bases with no gene match: 4. Germline CDR1 is DFQATT and CDR2 is SNEGSKA (reference sequence). This CDR3 contains 15 residues. The CDR3 DNA reads TGCAGTGCTAGAGCTAGCGGGGAGAGCTCCTACGAGCAGTACTTC. Its translation: CSARASGESSYEQYF.

This clonotype was counted a single time. The V gene is TRBV7-9, the J gene TRBJ2-7; TRBD1 might be the D (6 bases). Trimming pared 10 bases from V and 3 bases from J, leaving 22 bases between. CDR3 size: 15 residues. CDR1 is SEHNR, CDR2 FQNEAQ, per germline (reference sequence). Here the CDR3 reads CATHYIGQIGYEQYF. CDR3 bases: TGTGCCACCCATTACATTGGACAGATCGGCTACGAGCAGTACTTC.

This clonotype turned up a few times. V gene TRBV27 combines with J gene TRBJ2-3; TRBD2 might be the D (6 bases). This CDR3 comprises 16 residues. With 5 bases removed from V and 1 base from J, the gap between germline ends came to 16 bases. In germline, CDR1 is MNHEY, CDR2 SMNVEV (reference sequence). Here the CDR3 DNA reads TGTGCCAGCAGTCTCCTGCAACCTAGCGGCACAGATACGCAGTATTTT. Protein product: CASSLLQPSGTDTQYF.

The sample holds many counts of this clonotype. The CDR3 region has the DNA TGTGCCACCGGGGAGGTGGGCACAGATACGCAGTATTTT. Translating it yields CATGEVGTDTQYF. The J gene is TRBJ2-3, the V gene TRBV15; D may be TRBD2 (6 bases). Germline-derived CDR1 and CDR2 are LNHNV and YYDKDF (reference sequence). The CDR3 length is 13 residues. V gave up 8 bases and J gave up 1 base, with 10 bases separating them.

There are many counts of this clonotype. V gene TRBV7-2 combines with J gene TRBJ2-3; 13 bases line up with TRBD2. Germline V gene data show CDR1 as SGHTA and CDR2 as FQGNSA. Trimming took 5 bases from V and 0 from J; bases not matched to a gene: 8. The CDR3 contains 18 residues. Here the CDR3 DNA reads TGTGCCAGCAGCCCGCGGGGACTAGCGGGACTTAGCACAGATACGCAGTATTTT. It codes for CASSPRGLAGLSTDTQYF. The full variable domain, rest sourced from reference TRBV7-2 and TRBJ2-3, is GAGVSQSPSNKVTEKGKDVELRCDPISGHTALYWYRQSLGQGLEFLIYFQGNSAPDKSGLPSDRFSAERTGGSVSTLTIQRTQQEDSAVYLCASSPRGLAGLSTDTQYFGPGTRLTVL.

This clonotype was seen ten or more times. The chain is built from TRBV24-1 and TRBJ2-1, with D perhaps matching TRBD1 or TRBD2 (5 bases each). Trimming removed 0 bases from V and 6 bases from J, with 8 bases in between. Germline V gene data show CDR1 as KGHDR and CDR2 as SFDVKD. The CDR3 runs 14 residues. As DNA, the CDR3 is TGTGCCACCAGTGATTTGCCCGGGGCCAATGAGCAGTTCTTC. Encoded protein: CATSDLPGANEQFF.

The gene calls are TRBV27 and TRBJ2-2; no clear D gene. Germline CDR1 and CDR2: MNHEY and SMNVEV (reference sequence). The CDR3 is 13 amino acids. V was cut by 0 bases and J by 8 bases, with 7 bases left in between. The CDR3 sequence: CASSLSNSGELFF. Written as DNA, the CDR3 is TGTGCCAGCAGTTTATCGAACTCTGGGGAGCTGTTTTTT.

This clonotype was detected ten times or more. The CDR3 bases are TGTGCCAGCAGCCTTCCGGGACAGGGGACCCAGCGGGAGACTGAGCAGTTCTTC. Translating it yields CASSLPGQGTQRETEQFF. The genes are TRBV11-3 and TRBJ2-1; 10 bases are a match to TRBD1. V lost 5 bases, J lost 9 bases, and 19 bases stayed unmatched. CDR1 and CDR2 (germline): SGHNT, YENEEA. This CDR3 comprises 18 residues.

In regard to this clonotype: This may be a read error: a much more frequent sequence differs by one nucleotide. The genes are TRBV7-2 and TRBJ2-2; 8 nucleotides match TRBD1. The CDR3 loop spans 16 amino acids. Germline CDR1 SGHTA, CDR2 FQGNSA. The V and J ends lost 5 bases and 2 bases, in that order; junction bases with no gene match: 7. The CDR3 loop is CASSRGQGVNTGELFF. Here the CDR3 DNA reads TGTGCCAGCAGCAGAGGACAGGGAGTAAACACCGGGGAGCTGTTTTTT.